This T cell receptor (beta chain) was sequenced during a study of graft-versus-host responses after intestinal transplantation. Across the study: Anti-thymocyte globulin was used for induction in all recipients, who then took tacrolimus and steroids for approximately 3 years. General study findings and limits: The highest levels of circulating GvH clones went along with early declines in HvG clones after transplant. The recipient marrow held GvH clones, and some of them showed up first in ileum or blood.

Comments on this clone: The target antigen is unknown.

This CDR3 has 12 residues. Trimming cost V 2 bases and J 13 bases, with 14 bases left between them. Germline CDR1 reads MDHEN; CDR2 reads SYDVKM. Sequenced by immunoSEQ multiplex PCR; TCRdb stores in-frame clones only, minus some. Altogether fewer than 130,000 clones are present, 85% to 95% being singletons, with the ten largest covering approximately 0.49%. The chain uses TRBV28 and TRBJ2-5, with TRBD2 as a possible D gene (6 bases). The receptor's source is a human donor who received an intestinal transplant. The specimen comprised unstimulated CD8+ T cells sorted from spleen or lymph node cells, sampled before intestinal transplant. CDR3 nucleotide sequence: TGTGCCAGCAGTTTAAATGCGGGGTTTTCGTACTTC. As protein: CASSLNAGFSYF. Full variable domain (outside the CDR3, taken from reference TRBV28 and TRBJ2-5): DVKVTQSSRYLVKRTGEKVFLECVQDMDHENMFWYRQDPGLGLRLIYFSYDVKMKEKGDIPEGYSVSREKKERFSLILESASTNQTSMYLCASSLNAGFSYFGPGTRLLVL.